One and the same sample provided the 13 T cell receptor beta chains below, sequenced in a study of response to subunit inactivated influenza vaccine (dated by TCRdb to about 2018). Library preparation was by RT-PCR. Instrument on record: Illumina HiSeq 2500. TCRdb's own reprocessing of the public reads used fastp at Q25 and MiXCR and kept productive beta chains. Rows merge per CDR3 protein into single entries with the most common DNA and genes. A total of 550,000 to 800,000 distinct CDR3 sequences appear in this sample, 11% to 15% of them only once. The top ten hold 6.5% to 8.5% of the sample. The sequencing used PBMCs from blood, collected 14 to 15 days before vaccination. The receptors here all came from a man aged 45-65 years who received an inactivated influenza vaccine. Donor details come from another sample of the same person, matched by shared clones.

This chain uses TRBV25-1 with TRBJ1-2, with 9 positions matching TRBD1. The CDR3 is made up of 13 amino acids. Germline values: CDR1 MGHDK, CDR2 SYGVNS. J was trimmed by 0 bases and V by 11 bases; bases with no gene match: 4. CDR3 in amino acids: CAARDRANYGYTF. As DNA, the CDR3 is TGTGCCGCCCGGGACAGGGCTAACTATGGCTACACCTTC.

This clonotype appeared a few times. This sequence joins TRBV2 and TRBJ1-1, with a possible D match to TRBD1 (6 bases). Germline CDR1 is SNHLY and CDR2 is FYNNEI. V dropped 4 bases and J dropped 1 base, with 16 bases sitting between them. The CDR3 extends over 16 amino acids. DNA of the CDR3: TGTGCCAGCAGTGCACACACGGGGGGCAGGAACACTGAAGCTTTCTTT. It specifies CASSAHTGGRNTEAFF.

The chain carries TRBV6-1 and TRBJ2-7; D not resolved. Trimming shortened V by 6 bases and J by 2 bases, and 17 bases separated the two germline ends. Germline CDR1 and CDR2: MNHNS and SASEGT. This CDR3 region has 15 residues. CDR3 bases: TGTGCCAGCAGCCTGCCGCCGGACGCAACCTACGAGCAGTACTTC. Amino acid sequence: CASSLPPDATYEQYF.

This clonotype occurred a few times. The chain employs TRBV4-3 and TRBJ1-4, with a tentative D call TRBD1 (6 bases). Trimming shortened V by 0 bases and J by 0 bases, and 8 bases separated the two germline ends. This CDR3 comprises 16 residues. Germline V gene data show CDR1 as LGHNA and CDR2 as YSLEER. As DNA, the CDR3 is TGCGCCAGCAGCCAAGATGGGACAACAACTAATGAAAAACTGTTTTTT. Protein: CASSQDGTTTNEKLFF.

This clonotype was recorded many times. The chain couples TRBV4-3 to TRBJ2-2; D is undetermined. Germline lookup yields CDR1 LGHNA and CDR2 YSLEER. CDR3 length equals 12 residues. Trimming removed 5 bases from V and 7 bases from J, with 8 bases in between. The chain's CDR3 is CASSKNYGELFF. CDR3 in DNA: TGCGCCAGCAGCAAGAATTACGGGGAGCTGTTTTTT.

The CDR3 protein is CSVDGTSEYTDTQYF. CDR3 nucleotide sequence: TGCAGCGTAGATGGGACTAGCGAATACACAGATACGCAGTATTTT. V gene TRBV29-1 combines with J gene TRBJ2-3; the match to TRBD2 covers 10 bases. From germline, CDR1 is SQVTM and CDR2 ANQGSEA. This CDR3 has 15 amino acids. V lost 6 bases and J lost 2; bases outside the gene matches: 8.

About this clonotype: The junction does not match germline at one end; this may be a read error. This rearrangement joins TRBV5-1 to TRBJ2-7; D tentatively fits TRBD1 or TRBD2 (5 bases each). There are 14 residues in the CDR3. Germline V lookup: CDR1 SGHRS, CDR2 YFSETQ. CDR3 protein: CANSLGPSGYEQYF. DNA for the CDR3: TGCGCCAACAGCTTGGGACCAAGCGGCTACGAGCAGTACTTC.

The J gene is TRBJ1-1, the V gene TRBV29-1; D is undetermined. Trimming left V 7 bases short and J 1 base short, with 10 bases between. CDR3 length equals 12 residues. CDR1 is SQVTM and CDR2 is ANQGSEA in the germline V gene. The CDR3 DNA sequence: TGCAGCGGGAGTCGGAAGAACACTGAAGCTTTCTTT. Amino acid sequence: CSGSRKNTEAFF.

Ten or more counts support this clonotype. The V and J genes are TRBV7-9 and TRBJ2-5; D unclear. V lost 2 bases and J 3 bases, leaving 13 bases between the germline ends. Per germline, CDR1 SEHNR and CDR2 FQNEAQ (reference sequence). The CDR3 has 15 residues. This chain's CDR3 is CASSLQAEFEETQYF. CDR3 coding DNA: TGTGCCAGCAGCTTACAGGCAGAATTTGAAGAGACCCAGTACTTC.

This clonotype turned up a few times. V gene TRBV7-2 combines with J gene TRBJ1-6; TRBD1 matches at 7 bases. Germline CDR1 SGHTA, CDR2 FQGNSA. CDR3 length equals 16 residues. With 5 bases clipped from V and 7 bases from J, the junction kept 11 bases outside the gene matches. The CDR3 DNA follows: TGTGCCAGCAGCCGCCGACAGGGCTTAGGGAATTCACCCCTCCACTTT. This encodes CASSRRQGLGNSPLHF.

CDR3 bases: TGCGCCAGCAGCCAAGATTCTAGCGGCTACGAGCAGTACTTC. It encodes CASSQDSSGYEQYF. This chain links TRBV4-3 with TRBJ2-7, with 7 bases fitting TRBD2. CDR1 is LGHNA and CDR2 is YSLEER in the germline V gene. After removal of 0 bases from V and 3 bases from J, the junction contained 2 bases not matched to a gene. The CDR3 is made up of 14 amino acids.

The chain couples TRBV5-1 to TRBJ1-1; no clear D. V was pared by 0 bases and J by 0 bases, with 12 bases between. Germline V CDR1 and CDR2: SGHRS, YFSETQ. This CDR3 spans 16 amino acids. CDR3 residues: CASSLALGGLNTEAFF. The DNA for the CDR3 is TGCGCCAGCAGCTTGGCCTTGGGCGGATTGAACACTGAAGCTTTCTTT. The variable domain in full, completed from reference TRBV5-1 and TRBJ1-1, reads KAGVTQTPRYLIKTRGQQVTLSCSPISGHRSVSWYQQTPGQGLQFLFEYFSETQRNKGNFPGRFSGRQFSNSRSEMNVSTLELGDSALYLCASSLALGGLNTEAFFGQGTRLTVV.

There are a few counts of this clonotype. The DNA of the CDR3 is TGTGCCAGCAGCTTAGTCCCGGGACACCGTAACACCGGGGAGCTGTTTTTT. This sequence encodes CASSLVPGHRNTGELFF. The chain uses TRBV7-2 and TRBJ2-2; maybe TRBD1 (6 bases). V was clipped by 1 base and J by 2 bases, with 14 bases between them. The germline V gene has CDR1 SGHTA and CDR2 FQGNSA. The CDR3 length is 17 residues.